These 28 T cell receptor beta chains came from one sample sequenced in a study of shared clonotypes between healthy human individuals. The method was immunoSEQ multiplex PCR; TCRdb's version includes in-frame clones alone and lacks a portion of them. The table records more than 900,000 clones, around 78% of them present only once. The sample taken for sequencing was memory CD4+ T cells from PBMCs. The subset is: CD45RA-negative fraction. These receptors all stem from a man in his late teens or twenties in good health. Some clones in this sample may be carry-over from other donors' samples.

This clone was found a few times. CDR3 residues: CASSLDGPEEGYEQYF. CDR3 coding DNA: TGCGCCAGCAGCTTGGATGGGCCTGAGGAGGGTTACGAGCAGTACTTC. The V gene is TRBV5-1, the J gene TRBJ2-7, with TRBD2 as a possible D gene (6 bases). CDR3 length equals 16 residues. CDR1 is SGHRS and CDR2 is YFSETQ in the germline V gene. V was clipped by 0 bases and J by 4 bases, with 17 bases between them.

On this clone: Other DNA sequences of this sample code for an identical CDR3. The CDR3 spells CASRGTSGTYEQYF. As DNA, the CDR3 is TGTGCCAGCAGGGGGACTAGCGGGACCTACGAGCAGTACTTC. The V gene is TRBV2, the J gene TRBJ2-7; 13 nucleotides align to TRBD2. With 6 bases clipped from V and 2 bases from J, the junction kept 1 base outside the gene matches. Looked up from germline, CDR1 is SNHLY and CDR2 is FYNNEI. The CDR3 totals 14 residues.

As for this clone: In the same sample, other DNA sequences code for this CDR3. The rearrangement links TRBV28 to TRBJ1-4; D is unresolved. V dropped 6 bases and J dropped 11 bases, with 13 bases sitting between them. Germline CDR1 and CDR2: MDHEN and SYDVKM. The CDR3 runs 12 residues. The CDR3 coding sequence is TGTGCCAGCAGCCTTCCCCACGAGAAACTGTTTTTT. Protein sequence: CASSLPHEKLFF.

The chain links TRBV11-2 to TRBJ1-2, with no clear D. CDR3 length: 14 residues. Per germline, CDR1 SGHAT and CDR2 FQNNGV. The V gene lost 1 base and the J gene lost 0 bases, with 6 bases spanning the gap. CDR3 protein: CASSLGPANYGYTF. The CDR3 nucleotides read TGTGCCAGCAGCTTAGGTCCAGCTAACTATGGCTACACCTTC.

The chain links TRBV5-1 to TRBJ2-1, with TRBD2 as a possible D gene (6 bases). With 0 bases removed from V and 2 bases from J, the gap between germline ends came to 12 bases. CDR3 length equals 16 residues. Per the germline V gene, CDR1 is SGHRS and CDR2 is YFSETQ. The CDR3 region has the DNA TGCGCCAGCAGCTTGGCCGGGGAGGCCACCTACAATGAGCAGTTCTTC. Its translation is CASSLAGEATYNEQFF.

The chain links TRBV9 to TRBJ2-5; 7 bases match TRBD1. The CDR3 is 15 amino acids. Germline CDR1 and CDR2: SGDLS and YYNGEE. Trimming cost V 4 bases and J 4 bases; bases outside gene matches: 10. CDR3 protein: CASSRGQGLAETQYF. The CDR3 DNA sequence: TGTGCCAGCAGCAGGGGGCAGGGTTTGGCAGAGACCCAGTACTTC.

The chain joins TRBV11-2 to TRBJ1-4, with D uncertain. This CDR3 spans 14 amino acids. Germline V gives CDR1 SGHAT, CDR2 FQNNGV. V was cut by 2 bases and J by 8 bases, with 12 bases left in between. The chain's CDR3 is CASSLTLEGEKLFF. The CDR3 nucleotides are TGTGCCAGCAGCTTAACCCTGGAAGGGGAAAAACTGTTTTTT.

The V call is TRBV5-1, the J call TRBJ1-4, with 7 positions matching TRBD1. This CDR3 spans 14 amino acids. The ends lost 4 bases at V and 7 bases at J; junction bases unmatched: 7. Germline CDR1 SGHRS, CDR2 YFSETQ. This CDR3 reads CASSTGVGGEKLFF. CDR3 sequence (DNA): TGCGCCAGCAGCACAGGGGTTGGAGGTGAAAAACTGTTTTTT.

The V call is TRBV2, the J call TRBJ1-2; no definite D call. The CDR3 consists of 14 residues. The V end lost 2 bases, the J end lost 4 bases, and 11 bases lay between the germline ends. Looked up from germline, CDR1 is SNHLY and CDR2 is FYNNEI. The CDR3 spells CASSETDIGYGYTF. The CDR3 DNA reads TGTGCCAGCAGTGAAACTGACATCGGCTATGGCTACACCTTC.

The gene calls are TRBV7-6 and TRBJ1-6; a possible D gene is TRBD1 (6 bases). The CDR3 has 15 residues. Trimming took off 6 bases at V and 9 bases at J, with 18 bases between the two ends. Germline CDR1 is SGHVS and CDR2 is FNYEAQ. The CDR3 DNA sequence: TGTGCCAGCAGTCCGGGCCGGGGGCTAAGTTCACCCCTCCACTTT. This gives the protein CASSPGRGLSSPLHF.

J is TRBJ2-4 and V is TRBV9; D ambiguous. Germline-derived CDR1 and CDR2 are SGDLS and YYNGEE. There are 14 residues in the CDR3. Trimming removed 4 bases at V and 3 bases at J, with 11 bases between. The CDR3 is CASSPSASKNIQYF. DNA for the CDR3: TGTGCCAGCAGCCCCAGTGCGAGCAAAAACATTCAGTACTTC.

The chain employs TRBV27 and TRBJ1-1; 12 positions match TRBD1. The CDR3 consists of 15 residues. V trimming: 6 bases; J trimming: 5 bases; junction bases outside the gene matches: 7. Germline V gene data show CDR1 as MNHEY and CDR2 as SMNVEV (reference sequence). The CDR3 loop reads CASRLGQGALTEAFF. The CDR3 nucleotides are TGTGCCAGCAGGCTGGGACAGGGGGCGCTGACTGAAGCTTTCTTT.

This rearrangement joins TRBV10-3 to TRBJ1-4, with 7 bases lining up with TRBD1. The CDR3 extends over 13 amino acids. Germline V gene data show CDR1 as ENHRY and CDR2 as SYGVKD. After removal of 4 bases from V and 6 bases from J, the junction contained 2 bases not matched to a gene. The DNA of the CDR3 is TGTGCCATCAGTGCAGGGACAGATGAAAAACTGTTTTTT. It yields the protein CAISAGTDEKLFF.

This clone was counted once. The chain joins TRBV30 to TRBJ1-2, with 7 bases identical to TRBD1. The CDR3 loop spans 12 amino acids. Unmatched junction bases numbered 4, after V lost 2 bases and J lost 7 bases. Germline V gene sequence: CDR1 GTSNPN, CDR2 SVGIG (reference sequence). CDR3 sequence reads: CAWSPPGGGYTF. For the CDR3, the DNA is TGTGCCTGGAGTCCCCCAGGGGGTGGCTACACCTTC.

V gene TRBV2 combines with J gene TRBJ2-1; D is uncertain. CDR3 size: 15 residues. Trimming shortened V by 1 base and J by 0 bases, and 7 bases separated the two germline ends. Germline V CDR1 and CDR2: SNHLY, FYNNEI. The CDR3 protein is CASSEGENSYNEQFF. The CDR3 DNA follows: TGTGCCAGCAGTGAAGGGGAAAACTCCTACAATGAGCAGTTCTTC.

The chain carries TRBV28 and TRBJ1-5; 9 bases are shared with TRBD1. V was clipped by 6 bases and J by 3 bases; unmatched bases: 9. The CDR3 runs 16 residues. Germline V gene data show CDR1 as MDHEN and CDR2 as SYDVKM. CDR3 in DNA: TGTGCCAGCAGCCTTCAGGACAGGGGAATCAATCAGCCCCAGCATTTT. As protein: CASSLQDRGINQPQHF.

This clone came up many times. The chain is built from TRBV7-3 and TRBJ2-6; 7 bases are a match to TRBD1. The trim removed 4 bases at V and 2 bases at J, leaving 8 bases unmatched. Germline-derived CDR1 and CDR2 are SGHTA and FQGTGA. The CDR3 spans 17 residues. CDR3 region: CASSWIKGAPGANVLTF. CDR3 DNA: TGTGCCAGCAGCTGGATTAAGGGGGCGCCTGGGGCCAACGTCCTGACTTTC.

The chain links TRBV11-2 to TRBJ1-4; possible D gene TRBD1, 5 bases. Trimming stripped 5 bases from V and 7 bases from J, with 14 bases between. Germline assignment: CDR1 SGHAT and CDR2 FQNNGV. The length of the CDR3 is 14 residues. This chain's CDR3 is CASSRGGSTEKLFF. The CDR3 DNA is TGTGCCAGCAGCCGGGGGGGGAGCACTGAAAAACTGTTTTTT.

V and J are TRBV7-2 and TRBJ2-7; no clear D. In germline, CDR1 is SGHTA, CDR2 FQGNSA. The V gene lost 3 bases and the J gene lost 5 bases, with 8 bases spanning the gap. The CDR3 consists of 12 residues. The DNA for the CDR3 is TGTGCCAGCAGCTTCACGCGAAACGAGCAGTACTTC. Translating it yields CASSFTRNEQYF.

A single count supports this clone. The rearrangement links TRBV7-3 to TRBJ1-1; D may be TRBD1 (5 bases). Germline CDR1 reads SGHTA; CDR2 reads FQGTGA. The CDR3 totals 13 residues. Trimming cost V 1 base and J 6 bases, with 9 bases left between them. CDR3 in DNA: TGTGCCAGCAGCTTAAACGGGGGGTCTGAAGCTTTCTTT. This encodes CASSLNGGSEAFF.

The chain combines TRBV6-5 with TRBJ1-4; a weak D match, TRBD1 (6 bases). Germline V gene data show CDR1 as MNHEY and CDR2 as SVGAGI. This CDR3 region has 15 residues. Deletions cut 3 bases from V and 4 bases from J, with 12 bases between. The CDR3 here is CASSYNREGNEKLFF. The CDR3 DNA reads TGTGCCAGCAGTTATAACAGGGAGGGTAATGAAAAACTGTTTTTT.

The J gene is TRBJ1-5, the V gene TRBV19; 8 nucleotides agree with TRBD1. After removal of 6 bases from V and 4 bases from J, the junction contained 5 bases not matched to a gene. CDR1 and CDR2 from the germline V gene are LNHDA and SQIVND (reference sequence). The CDR3 covers 14 residues. CDR3 DNA sequence: TGTGCCAGTAGCACGACAGGGGTAAATCAGCCCCAGCATTTT. This translates into CASSTTGVNQPQHF. The entire variable domain, with the rest obtained from reference TRBV19 and TRBJ1-5, is as follows: DGGITQSPKYLFRKEGQNVTLSCEQNLNHDAMYWYRQDPGQGLRLIYYSQIVNDFQKGDIAEGYSVSREKKESFPLTVTSAQKNPTAFYLCASSTTGVNQPQHFGDGTRLSIL.

In this sample, this clone turned up once. The same CDR3 arises from other DNA sequences in this sample as well. The chain couples TRBV9 to TRBJ2-1, with 10 bases identical to TRBD2. The CDR3 contains 16 residues. V was pared by 0 bases and J by 2 bases, with 2 bases of the junction left unmatched. In germline, CDR1 is SGDLS, CDR2 YYNGEE. The CDR3 is CASSVASGRAYNEQFF. CDR3 coding DNA: TGTGCCAGCAGCGTAGCAAGCGGGAGGGCCTACAATGAGCAGTTCTTC. Variable domain in full (rest from reference TRBV9 and TRBJ2-1): DSGVTQTPKHLITATGQRVTLRCSPRSGDLSVYWYQQSLDQGLQFLIQYYNGEERAKGNILERFSAQQFPDLHSELNLSSLELGDSALYFCASSVASGRAYNEQFFGPGTRLTVL.

This clone was seen a handful of times. The V gene is TRBV30, the J gene TRBJ2-3, with 7 positions matching TRBD2. V lost 4 bases and J lost 2; bases outside the gene matches: 9. Germline V gene lookup returns CDR1 GTSNPN and CDR2 SVGIG (reference sequence). This CDR3 contains 15 residues. The CDR3 sequence: CAWKALLAVTDTQYF. The DNA of the CDR3 is TGTGCCTGGAAGGCCCTCCTAGCGGTCACAGATACGCAGTATTTT.

This chain joins TRBV5-1 and TRBJ2-7, with D possibly being TRBD1 (5 bases). Per the germline V gene, CDR1 is SGHRS and CDR2 is YFSETQ. This CDR3 is built from 12 residues. V was clipped by 8 bases and J by 3 bases, with 12 bases between them. The DNA of the CDR3 is TGCGCCAGGCAGTATCAGGGCTACGAGCAGTACTTC. It yields the protein CARQYQGYEQYF.

Worth noting for this clone: The sample holds other DNA sequences that translate to the same CDR3. In nucleotides, the CDR3 is TGCGCCAGCAGCTTGGGAGGAAAAGAGACCCAGTACTTC. It encodes CASSLGGKETQYF. The rearrangement joins TRBV5-1 to TRBJ2-5, with D hard to call. CDR1 SGHRS and CDR2 YFSETQ come from the germline V gene. CDR3 length equals 13 residues. V lost 0 bases to trimming and J lost 3 bases, with 6 bases between them.

The J gene is TRBJ2-1, the V gene TRBV2; 12 bases map to TRBD2. The CDR3 has 16 amino acids. The germline V gene has CDR1 SNHLY and CDR2 FYNNEI. V lost 7 bases to trimming and J lost 4 bases; unmatched junction nucleotides: 8. CDR3 sequence: CASIPPSGRDYNEQFF. The CDR3 nucleotides are TGTGCCAGCATCCCTCCTAGCGGGAGGGATTACAATGAGCAGTTCTTC.

V is TRBV30 and J is TRBJ2-1; D is ambiguous. The length of the CDR3 is 13 residues. Trimming stripped 4 bases from V and 10 bases from J, with 17 bases between. Germline values: CDR1 GTSNPN, CDR2 SVGIG (reference sequence). CDR3 sequence reads: CAWNPRVVLEQFF. CDR3 in DNA: TGTGCCTGGAACCCCCGGGTCGTCCTCGAGCAGTTCTTC.